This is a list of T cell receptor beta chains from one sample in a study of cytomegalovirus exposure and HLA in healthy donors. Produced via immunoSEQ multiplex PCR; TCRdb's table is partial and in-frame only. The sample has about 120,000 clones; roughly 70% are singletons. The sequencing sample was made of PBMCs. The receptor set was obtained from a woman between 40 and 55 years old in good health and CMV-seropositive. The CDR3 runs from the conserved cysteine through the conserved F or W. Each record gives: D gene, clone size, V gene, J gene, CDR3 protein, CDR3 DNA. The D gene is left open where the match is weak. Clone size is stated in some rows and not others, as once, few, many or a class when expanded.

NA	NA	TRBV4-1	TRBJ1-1	CASSQGDMLNTEAFF	TGCGCCAGCAGCCAAGGTGACATGTTGAACACTGAAGCTTTCTTT
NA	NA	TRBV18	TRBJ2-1	CASSPPGGSYNEQFF	TGTGCCAGCTCACCACCCGGGGGCTCCTACAATGAGCAGTTCTTC
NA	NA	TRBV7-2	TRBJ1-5	CASSLYDQPQHF	TGTGCCAGCAGCCTTTATGATCAGCCCCAGCATTTT
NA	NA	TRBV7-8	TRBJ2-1	CASSLTSNRAARDEQFF	TGTGCCAGCAGCTTAACTAGCAACCGCGCTGCCCGGGATGAGCAGTTCTTC
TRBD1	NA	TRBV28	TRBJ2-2	CATGTGGTGELFF	TGTGCCACGGGGACAGGAGGCACCGGGGAGCTGTTTTTT
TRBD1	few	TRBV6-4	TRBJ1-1	CASKDREFHLTEAFF	TGTGCCAGCAAGGACAGGGAGTTTCATCTCACTGAAGCTTTCTTT
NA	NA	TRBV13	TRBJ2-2	CASSRDGGHTGELFF	TGTGCCAGCAGCCGGGACGGGGGGCACACCGGGGAGCTGTTTTTT
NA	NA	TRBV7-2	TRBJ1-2	CASSLDQGSSNYGYTF	TGTGCCAGCAGCTTAGATCAGGGTAGCTCTAACTATGGCTACACCTTC
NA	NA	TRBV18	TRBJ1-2	CASSPRQENYGYTF	TGTGCCAGCTCACCGAGACAGGAGAACTATGGCTACACCTTC
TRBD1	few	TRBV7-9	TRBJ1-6	CASSDRGSNSPLHF	TGTGCCAGCAGCGACAGGGGGAGTAATTCACCCCTCCACTTT
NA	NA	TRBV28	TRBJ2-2	CASSPWGEDTGELFF	TGTGCCAGCAGCCCCTGGGGGGAGGACACCGGGGAGCTGTTTTTT
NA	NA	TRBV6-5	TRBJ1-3	CASSYSLIGNTIYF	TGTGCCAGCAGTTACTCCCTAATCGGAAACACCATATATTTT
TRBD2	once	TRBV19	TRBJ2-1	CASSIMRTRWGSDEQFF	TGTGCCAGTAGTATAATGCGGACTAGATGGGGTAGTGATGAGCAGTTCTTC
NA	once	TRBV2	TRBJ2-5	CASSDQGRETQYF	TGTGCCAGCAGTGACCAGGGTAGAGAGACCCAGTACTTC
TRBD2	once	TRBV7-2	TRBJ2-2	CASSLLTSGSSAGELFF	TGTGCCAGCAGCTTACTGACTAGCGGGAGTTCCGCCGGGGAGCTGTTTTTT
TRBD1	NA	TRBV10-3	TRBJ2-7	CAISELASNTGEYEQYF	TGTGCCATCAGTGAGCTCGCCAGCAACACAGGGGAATACGAGCAGTACTTC
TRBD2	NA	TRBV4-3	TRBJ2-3	CASSQGPSSGGAIDTQYF	TGCGCCAGCAGCCAAGGCCCTTCTAGCGGGGGGGCTATAGATACGCAGTATTTT
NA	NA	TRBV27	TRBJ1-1	CASSPQPSYMNTEAFF	TGTGCCAGCAGTCCTCAACCGAGTTATATGAACACTGAAGCTTTCTTT
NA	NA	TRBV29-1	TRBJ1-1	CSVFPLMNTEAFF	TGCAGCGTTTTCCCCTTAATGAACACTGAAGCTTTCTTT
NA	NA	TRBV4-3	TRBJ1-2	CASSQEMTSRGYGYTF	TGCGCCAGCAGCCAAGAAATGACCTCAAGGGGCTATGGCTACACCTTC
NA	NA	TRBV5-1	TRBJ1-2	CASSLERPAYGYTF	TGCGCCAGCAGCTTGGAGCGGCCAGCGTATGGCTACACCTTC
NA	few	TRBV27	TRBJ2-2	CASSLTGTGELFF	TGTGCCAGCAGTTTGACTGGGACCGGGGAGCTGTTTTTT
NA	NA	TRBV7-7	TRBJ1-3	CASSSNAASGNTIYF	TGTGCCAGCAGCTCCAACGCGGCCTCTGGAAACACCATATATTTT
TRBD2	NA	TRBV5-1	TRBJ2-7	CASSFSGRDYEQYF	TGCGCCAGCAGCTTCTCCGGGAGGGACTACGAGCAGTACTTC
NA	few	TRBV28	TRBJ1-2	CASSFGTPNYGYTF	TGTGCCAGCAGTTTCGGGACACCTAACTATGGCTACACCTTC
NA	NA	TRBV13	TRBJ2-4	CASSSTGTLAKNIQYF	TGTGCCAGCAGCTCCACCGGGACACTAGCCAAAAACATTCAGTACTTC
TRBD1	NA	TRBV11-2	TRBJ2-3	CASKDRGQGDTQYF	TGTGCCAGCAAGGACAGGGGGCAGGGAGATACGCAGTATTTT
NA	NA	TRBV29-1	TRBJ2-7	CSAIGQGGFYEQYF	TGCAGCGCCATCGGCCAGGGGGGTTTCTACGAGCAGTACTTC
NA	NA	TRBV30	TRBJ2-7	CAWSSGLHSEQYF	TGTGCCTGGAGCAGTGGCCTGCACAGCGAGCAGTACTTC
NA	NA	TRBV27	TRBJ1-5	CASSLGGGQPQHF	TGTGCCAGCAGTTTGGGGGGTGGACAGCCCCAGCATTTT
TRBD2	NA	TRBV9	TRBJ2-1	CASSVASGGFTEQFF	TGTGCCAGCAGCGTAGCGAGCGGGGGATTTACTGAGCAGTTCTTC
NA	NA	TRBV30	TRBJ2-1	CAWSGRRYEQFF	TGTGCCTGGAGTGGCCGTAGATATGAGCAGTTCTTC
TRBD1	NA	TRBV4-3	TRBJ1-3	CASSQVLGQGAQGNTIYF	TGCGCCAGCAGCCAAGTCCTGGGACAGGGGGCGCAGGGAAACACCATATATTTT
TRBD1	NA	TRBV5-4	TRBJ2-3	CASSSGSLQGANKQYF	TGTGCCAGCAGCTCCGGCTCTCTCCAGGGGGCTAATAAGCAGTATTTT
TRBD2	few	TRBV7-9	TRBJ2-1	CASSFSGNEQFF	TGTGCCAGCAGCTTTAGCGGGAATGAGCAGTTCTTC
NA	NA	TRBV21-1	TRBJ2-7	CASSKGSQGASYEQYF	TGTGCCAGCAGCAAAGGATCACAGGGGGCATCCTACGAGCAGTACTTC
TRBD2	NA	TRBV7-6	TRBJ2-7	CASSLEGSGRTYEQYF	TGTGCCAGCAGCTTAGAGGGTAGCGGGAGGACCTACGAGCAGTACTTC
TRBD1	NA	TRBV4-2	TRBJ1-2	CASSQRQGGYGYTF	TGTGCCAGCAGCCAACGACAGGGCGGGTATGGCTACACCTTC
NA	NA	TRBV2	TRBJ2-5	CASSGRLEGETQYF	TGTGCCAGCAGTGGGAGACTAGAAGGAGAGACCCAGTACTTC
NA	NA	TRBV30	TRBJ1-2	CAWSGAPNYGYTF	TGTGCCTGGAGTGGGGCACCGAACTATGGCTACACCTTC
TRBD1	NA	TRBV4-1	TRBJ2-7	CASSHAGTGGRYEQYF	TGCGCCAGCAGCCATGCAGGGACAGGGGGCCGATACGAGCAGTACTTC
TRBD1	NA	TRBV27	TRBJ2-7	CASMPPRQGAPNSYEQYF	TGTGCCAGCATGCCCCCACGACAGGGGGCTCCCAACTCCTACGAGCAGTACTTC
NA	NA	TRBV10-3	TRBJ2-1	CASLPGDSAYNEQFF	TGTGCCTCTCTCCCCGGGGACTCAGCCTACAATGAGCAGTTCTTC
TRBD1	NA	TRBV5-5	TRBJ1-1	CASSWRGQVDTEAFF	TGTGCCAGCAGCTGGCGGGGACAGGTGGACACTGAGGCTTTCTTT
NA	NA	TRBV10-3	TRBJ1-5	CAISETGSNQPQHF	TGTGCCATCAGTGAGACAGGGAGCAATCAGCCCCAGCATTTT
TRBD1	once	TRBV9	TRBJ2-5	CASSVEGQGVETQYF	TGTGCCAGCAGCGTAGAGGGACAGGGAGTGGAGACCCAGTACTTC
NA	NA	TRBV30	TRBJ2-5	CAWSVIAAETQYF	TGTGCCTGGAGTGTTATAGCCGCCGAGACCCAGTACTTC
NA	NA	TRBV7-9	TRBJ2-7	CASSLDRVDYEQYF	TGTGCCAGCAGCTTAGACAGGGTTGATTACGAGCAGTACTTC
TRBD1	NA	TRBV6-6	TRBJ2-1	CASSLRQGRLDEQFF	TGTGCCAGCAGTCTCCGACAGGGTAGGTTGGATGAGCAGTTCTTC
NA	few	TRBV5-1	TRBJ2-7	CASSYQGHEQYF	TGCGCCAGCAGCTATCAGGGTCACGAGCAGTACTTC
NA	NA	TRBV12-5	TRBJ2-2	CASLELNTGELFF	TGTGCTAGTCTAGAATTGAACACCGGGGAGCTGTTTTTT
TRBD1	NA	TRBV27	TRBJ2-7	CASSQTGRYEQYF	TGTGCCAGCAGTCAGACAGGGCGCTACGAGCAGTACTTC
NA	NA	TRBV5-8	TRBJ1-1	CASSLGARSGEGGTEAFF	TGTGCCAGCAGCTTGGGAGCACGGTCAGGGGAAGGGGGCACTGAAGCTTTCTTT
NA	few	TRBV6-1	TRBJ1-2	CASSETGYYGYTF	TGTGCCAGCAGTGAAACAGGGTACTATGGCTACACCTTC